The 32 T cell receptor beta chains listed next were all sequenced from one sample in a study of blood T cell repertoires in COVID-19. The method was immunoSEQ multiplex PCR; TCRdb's version includes in-frame clones alone and lacks a portion of them. The sample holds 49,000 or so clones, roughly 88% seen once. Sample: peripheral blood. The receptor source for this set is a man aged 50 to 60 with acute or convalescent COVID-19.

The V gene is TRBV9, the J gene TRBJ1-1; 8 bases agree with TRBD1. Germline trimming cut 3 bases from V and 4 bases from J; bases unmatched to any gene: 5. This CDR3 spans 14 amino acids. Germline CDR1 and CDR2: SGDLS and YYNGEE. CDR3 loop: CASSAAGGPTEAFF. The CDR3 DNA reads as TGTGCCAGCAGCGCGGCAGGGGGCCCCACTGAAGCTTTCTTT.

The chain couples TRBV28 to TRBJ1-6; D uncertain. Germline V gene sequence: CDR1 MDHEN, CDR2 SYDVKM. Trimming took 6 bases from V and 3 from J, leaving 9 bases between them. The CDR3 has 14 amino acids. The CDR3 protein is CASRAHNYNSPLHF. The CDR3 nucleotides are TGTGCCAGCAGAGCGCACAACTATAATTCACCCCTCCACTTT.

The chain combines TRBV18 with TRBJ1-6, with D possibly matching TRBD1 (6 bases). CDR1 and CDR2 from the germline V gene are KGHSH and LQKENI. V gave up 3 bases and J gave up 7 bases, with 10 bases separating them. The CDR3 length is 14 residues. The CDR3 loop reads CASSPDRSNSPLHF. CDR3 bases: TGTGCCAGCTCACCGGACAGATCCAATTCACCCCTCCACTTT. Full variable domain (rest looked up from reference TRBV18 and TRBJ1-6): NAGVMQNPRHLVRRRGQEARLRCSPMKGHSHVYWYRQLPEEGLKFMVYLQKENIIDESGMPKERFSAEFPKEGPSILRIQQVVRGDSAAYFCASSPDRSNSPLHFGNGTRLTVT.

The V and J genes are TRBV5-8 and TRBJ2-6; D perhaps matches TRBD1 (6 bases). The germline V gene encodes CDR1 SGHTS and CDR2 YDEGEE. Between the trimmed V and J ends, which lost 6 bases and 0 bases, there was a span of 16 bases. The CDR3 extends over 17 amino acids. The DNA for the CDR3 is TGTGCCAGCAAGGGCAGGGGCGTAAGCTCTGGGGCCAACGTCCTGACTTTC. Translated, it gives CASKGRGVSSGANVLTF.

The sample holds one count of this clone. The chain joins TRBV19 to TRBJ2-1; possibly TRBD2 for D (6 bases). The CDR3 contains 14 residues. CDR1 and CDR2 (germline): LNHDA, SQIVND (reference sequence). V was pared by 3 bases and J by 3 bases, with 9 bases between. The chain's CDR3 is CASSISGLYNEQFF. The DNA of the CDR3 is TGTGCCAGTAGTATCAGCGGGCTCTACAATGAGCAGTTCTTC.

The DNA of the CDR3 is TGTGCCAGCAGGAGTCCCGGGACAGGGCCGTACACTGAAGCTTTCTTT. Residues: CASRSPGTGPYTEAFF. The genes are TRBV25-1 and TRBJ1-1, with TRBD1 matching 9 bases. Germline V gives CDR1 MGHDK, CDR2 SYGVNS. The CDR3 sequence is 16 residues long. J gave up 3 bases and V 6 bases, and 11 bases lay outside the gene matches.

The V call is TRBV9, the J call TRBJ2-5; TRBD2 agrees at 7 bases. CDR1 and CDR2 from the germline V gene are SGDLS and YYNGEE. After removal of 2 bases from V and 5 bases from J, the junction contained 6 bases not matched to a gene. This CDR3 contains 14 residues. CDR3 sequence (DNA): TGTGCCAGCAGCGTGGGAAGGGGAGGGGAGACCCAGTACTTC. Translated: CASSVGRGGETQYF. The full variable domain, rest sourced from reference TRBV9 and TRBJ2-5, is DSGVTQTPKHLITATGQRVTLRCSPRSGDLSVYWYQQSLDQGLQFLIQYYNGEERAKGNILERFSAQQFPDLHSELNLSSLELGDSALYFCASSVGRGGETQYFGPGTRLLVL.

The rearrangement links TRBV9 to TRBJ2-5; TRBD1 aligns across 7 bases. The germline V gene encodes CDR1 SGDLS and CDR2 YYNGEE. This CDR3 spans 14 amino acids. V was pared by 3 bases and J by 1 base, with 3 bases of the junction left unmatched. The CDR3 reads CASSARDSQETQYF. CDR3 DNA sequence: TGTGCCAGCAGCGCAAGGGACAGCCAAGAGACCCAGTACTTC.

V is TRBV7-9 and J is TRBJ1-1; perhaps TRBD1 as D (5 bases). The ends were cut back, 3 bases at V and 0 bases at J, with 17 bases in the middle. Germline assignment: CDR1 SEHNR and CDR2 FQNEAQ (reference sequence). The CDR3 sequence is 17 residues long. CDR3 loop: CASSLPRVAGLNTEAFF. CDR3 bases: TGTGCCAGCAGCTTGCCCCGAGTGGCAGGGCTGAACACTGAAGCTTTCTTT.

This sequence joins TRBV7-6 and TRBJ2-3, with 9 bases matching TRBD1. CDR1 and CDR2 (germline): SGHVS, FNYEAQ. The CDR3 length is 17 residues. Trimming took 5 bases from V and 0 from J; bases not matched to a gene: 9. The CDR3, as DNA: TGTGCCAGCAGCCTCGACAGGGGGTACTCTAGCACAGATACGCAGTATTTT. Its translation: CASSLDRGYSSTDTQYF. Complete variable domain (other parts from reference TRBV7-6 and TRBJ2-3): GAGVSQSPRYKVTKRGQDVALRCDPISGHVSLYWYRQALGQGPEFLTYFNYEAQQDKSGLPNDRFSAERPEGSISTLTIQRTEQRDSAMYRCASSLDRGYSSTDTQYFGPGTRLTVL.

V usage is TRBV11-3 and J usage is TRBJ1-1; D is unresolved. V lost 5 bases, J lost 1 base, and 8 bases lay in between. Germline V gene sequence: CDR1 SGHNT, CDR2 YENEEA. The CDR3 loop spans 13 amino acids. The CDR3 nucleotides are TGTGCCAGCAGCCTGAACTCGAACACTGAAGCTTTCTTT. It yields the protein CASSLNSNTEAFF.

This chain uses TRBV14 with TRBJ1-6; D unresolved. The CDR3 has 13 residues. CDR1 and CDR2 (germline): SGHDN, FVKESK. The V end lost 6 bases, the J end lost 8 bases, and 11 bases lay between the germline ends. CDR3 loop: CASSEHLDSPLHF. Written as DNA, the CDR3 is TGTGCCAGCAGTGAGCACTTGGATTCACCCCTCCACTTT.

The chain uses TRBV10-3 and TRBJ2-7; 10 nucleotides agree with TRBD1. The germline CDR1 and CDR2 sequences are ENHRY and SYGVKD. V shed 0 bases, J shed 3 bases, and the junction held 14 bases outside the gene matches. The CDR3 runs 19 residues. This CDR3 reads CAISESIVRDRGLFYEQYF. The CDR3 nucleotides read TGTGCCATCAGTGAGTCGATCGTCAGGGACAGGGGTTTATTCTACGAGCAGTACTTC.

The chain recombines TRBV11-2 with TRBJ2-2, with D unclear. Germline V gene sequence: CDR1 SGHAT, CDR2 FQNNGV. V lost 5 bases and J lost 1, with 8 bases in between. This CDR3 has 14 amino acids. Written as DNA, the CDR3 is TGTGCCAGCAGCAACCACAGGAACACCGGGGAGCTGTTTTTT. Protein: CASSNHRNTGELFF.

This clone showed up just a few times. This chain links TRBV7-3 with TRBJ2-2, with 7 bases aligning to TRBD2. After removal of 2 bases from V and 5 bases from J, the junction contained 8 bases not matched to a gene. In germline, CDR1 is SGHTA, CDR2 FQGTGA. The CDR3 is 16 residues long. DNA for the CDR3: TGTGCCAGCAGCTTAGAACGCGGGAGCAATACCGGGGAGCTGTTTTTT. Residues: CASSLERGSNTGELFF.

CDR3 DNA: TGTGCCAGCAGCTTAATCATTAATTCACCCCTCCACTTT. Its protein product is CASSLIINSPLHF. The gene calls are TRBV7-8 and TRBJ1-6; no definite D call. CDR3 length equals 13 residues. The V end was cut by 2 bases, the J end by 6 bases, with 5 bases between. CDR1 and CDR2 (germline): SGHVS, FQNEAQ.

V and J are TRBV10-1 and TRBJ2-2; D uncertain. The CDR3 is 13 residues long. Germline V gives CDR1 WNHNN, CDR2 SYGVQD (reference sequence). The ends were cut back, 2 bases at V and 3 bases at J, with 4 bases in the middle. The CDR3 region is CASSELYTGELFF. As DNA, the CDR3 is TGCGCCAGCAGTGAGCTCTACACCGGGGAGCTGTTTTTT.

This clone came up once. V usage is TRBV6-5 and J usage is TRBJ1-3; 7 bases are shared with TRBD1. CDR3 length equals 12 residues. The germline V gene encodes CDR1 MNHEY and CDR2 SVGAGI. Here the CDR3 DNA reads TGTGCAGGGGACAGCTCTGGAAACACCATATATTTT. This gives the protein CAGDSSGNTIYF.

This chain links TRBV6-5 with TRBJ1-1, with TRBD1 matching 10 bases. This CDR3 is built from 16 residues. V shed 2 bases, J shed 3 bases, and the junction held 6 bases outside the gene matches. Germline V gene data show CDR1 as MNHEY and CDR2 as SVGAGI. The CDR3 here is CASSYGTGVSDTEAFF. In DNA form, the CDR3 reads TGTGCCAGCAGTTACGGGACAGGGGTTTCGGACACTGAAGCTTTCTTT.

This chain connects TRBV13 to TRBJ1-2, with D tentatively TRBD1 (6 bases). Trimming took 5 bases from V and 3 from J, leaving 19 bases between them. Germline V lookup: CDR1 PRHDT, CDR2 FYEKMQ (reference sequence). CDR3 length: 16 amino acids. The CDR3 spells CASSPLGWGQDYGYTF. CDR3 DNA sequence: TGTGCCAGCAGCCCCCTTGGGTGGGGGCAGGACTATGGCTACACCTTC.

This rearrangement joins TRBV19 to TRBJ2-1; D perhaps matches TRBD2 (6 bases). Trimming pared 2 bases from V and 7 bases from J, leaving 12 bases between. Germline CDR1 reads LNHDA; CDR2 reads SQIVND (reference sequence). CDR3 length: 14 residues. The CDR3 sequence: CASSIITGENEQFF. DNA of the CDR3: TGTGCCAGTAGTATAATTACGGGAGAGAATGAGCAGTTCTTC.

The chain employs TRBV7-2 and TRBJ1-5; 12 bases are a match to TRBD1. This CDR3 has 14 amino acids. Germline-derived CDR1 and CDR2 are SGHTA and FQGNSA. Trimming cost V 6 bases and J 7 bases; bases outside gene matches: 4. In DNA form, the CDR3 reads TGTGCCAGCAGGGGACAGGGGGCGTACCAGCCCCAGCATTTT. Protein sequence: CASRGQGAYQPQHF. Filled out from reference TRBV7-2 and TRBJ1-5, the complete variable domain reads GAGVSQSPSNKVTEKGKDVELRCDPISGHTALYWYRQSLGQGLEFLIYFQGNSAPDKSGLPSDRFSAERTGGSVSTLTIQRTQQEDSAVYLCASRGQGAYQPQHFGDGTRLSIL.

This clone was counted a single time. This chain joins TRBV7-2 and TRBJ2-3; 9 bases agree with TRBD1. The junction had 7 bases not matched to a gene; V was cut back by 5 bases and J by 4 bases. This CDR3 is built from 15 residues. The V gene's germline CDR1 is SGHTA and CDR2 FQGNSA. Written as DNA, the CDR3 is TGTGCCAGCAGCCCGCAGACAGGGGGAGCAGATACGCAGTATTTT. It yields the protein CASSPQTGGADTQYF. The full variable domain, rest sourced from reference TRBV7-2 and TRBJ2-3, is GAGVSQSPSNKVTEKGKDVELRCDPISGHTALYWYRQSLGQGLEFLIYFQGNSAPDKSGLPSDRFSAERTGGSVSTLTIQRTQQEDSAVYLCASSPQTGGADTQYFGPGTRLTVL.

V gene TRBV4-3 combines with J gene TRBJ1-2; possible D gene TRBD1, 6 bases. CDR1 is LGHNA, CDR2 YSLEER, per germline. V was trimmed by 4 bases and J by 0 bases, leaving 12 bases between them. This CDR3 is built from 15 residues. The CDR3 bases are TGCGCCAGCAGCCCCCGGACAGCACCTAACTATGGCTACACCTTC. Its translation: CASSPRTAPNYGYTF.

The rearrangement joins TRBV28 to TRBJ2-2, with TRBD2 identical over 9 bases. Germline values: CDR1 MDHEN, CDR2 SYDVKM. This CDR3 is 16 amino acids long. V was pared by 2 bases and J by 6 bases, with 7 bases of the junction left unmatched. The CDR3 coding sequence is TGTGCCAGCAGTTTAGGTATAGCGGGAGCGGCCGGGGAGCTGTTTTTT. This gives the protein CASSLGIAGAAGELFF.

A single count supports this clone. The chain links TRBV29-1 to TRBJ1-4; D is unclear. With 3 bases removed from V and 1 base from J, the gap between germline ends came to 6 bases. Germline assignment: CDR1 SQVTM and CDR2 ANQGSEA. This CDR3 has 13 amino acids. CDR3 in DNA: TGCAGCGTTGACGAGCTAACTAATGAAAAACTGTTTTTT. Translation gives CSVDELTNEKLFF.

This clone was seen more than once but under ten times. This chain connects TRBV19 to TRBJ1-2; 9 bases line up with TRBD1. V shed 5 bases, J shed 8 bases, and the junction held 12 bases outside the gene matches. This CDR3 spans 15 amino acids. CDR1 is LNHDA, CDR2 SQIVND, per germline (reference sequence). The CDR3 DNA reads as TGTGCCAGTAGTGTTTCGATACAGGGGGCGAAAGGCTACACCTTC. As protein: CASSVSIQGAKGYTF.

This clone showed up just once. The sample contains more than one DNA sequence encoding this CDR3. The chain couples TRBV11-2 to TRBJ2-1; 9 bases match TRBD1. Germline assignment: CDR1 SGHAT and CDR2 FQNNGV. V lost 6 bases and J lost 5; bases outside the gene matches: 8. This CDR3 is built from 15 residues. The CDR3 loop is CASSSGTGPHNEQFF. The CDR3 region has the DNA TGTGCCAGCAGTTCCGGGACAGGGCCCCACAATGAGCAGTTCTTC.

The chain uses TRBV11-2 and TRBJ2-2, with 8 bases that match TRBD1. V shed 2 bases, J shed 8 bases, and the junction held 10 bases outside the gene matches. Germline V gene data show CDR1 as SGHAT and CDR2 as FQNNGV. The CDR3 loop spans 16 amino acids. The CDR3 DNA follows: TGTGCCAGCAGCTTAAGACAGGGGTTCGGGGAGGGGGAGCTGTTTTTT. This codes for CASSLRQGFGEGELFF.

The chain employs TRBV6-6 and TRBJ2-1; TRBD2 aligns across 11 bases. From germline, CDR1 is MNHNY and CDR2 SVGAGI (reference sequence). The V and J ends lost 5 bases and 7 bases, in that order; junction bases with no gene match: 7. CDR3 length equals 15 residues. Here the CDR3 DNA reads TGTGCCAGCAGTGCGGTAGCGGGAGGGCCTAATGAGCAGTTCTTC. Translation gives CASSAVAGGPNEQFF.

V is TRBV5-1 and J is TRBJ2-3; 11 bases agree with TRBD2. Losses at the gene ends were 5 bases for V and 1 base for J; bases not matched to a gene: 3. This CDR3 is built from 15 residues. Germline-derived CDR1 and CDR2 are SGHRS and YFSETQ. This CDR3 reads CASSRGLAGTDTQYF. CDR3 sequence (DNA): TGCGCCAGCAGTCGGGGACTAGCGGGCACAGATACGCAGTATTTT.

This chain links TRBV18 with TRBJ1-1; no definite D call. The CDR3 covers 13 residues. Germline assignment: CDR1 KGHSH and CDR2 LQKENI. V lost 3 bases and J lost 2, with 7 bases in between. The CDR3 sequence is CASSPSGNTEAFF. CDR3 nucleotide sequence: TGTGCCAGCTCACCGTCCGGTAACACTGAAGCTTTCTTT.